The 10 T cell receptor beta chains given below trace back to one sample, sequenced in a study of blood T cell repertoires in COVID-19. Here immunoSEQ multiplex PCR was the method, and the copy in TCRdb shows in-frame clones only, minus some. The profile shows 250,000 to 300,000 clones, 80% to 90% of them singletons. Sequenced: PBMCs or T cells enriched from blood (not recorded which). These TCRs come from a young man who had recovered from COVID-19.

CDR3 nucleotide sequence: TGTGCCAGCAGCCAGTGTAAAGGGCAGGGGGCTAGGGCCGGGGAGCTGTTTTTT. As protein: CASSQCKGQGARAGELFF. The chain combines TRBV14 with TRBJ2-2, with TRBD1 matching over 8 bases. The CDR3 sequence is 18 residues long. CDR1 and CDR2 (germline): SGHDN, FVKESK. Unmatched junction bases numbered 15, after V lost 3 bases and J lost 6 bases.

The V call is TRBV7-8, the J call TRBJ2-1; 8 positions agree with TRBD2. The CDR3 has 15 amino acids. Trimming took 5 bases from V and 2 from J; bases not matched to a gene: 5. CDR1 and CDR2 (germline): SGHVS, FQNEAQ. DNA for the CDR3: TGTGCCAGCAGCCCGGGACTAGGTGCCTACAATGAGCAGTTCTTC. This codes for CASSPGLGAYNEQFF.

This chain joins TRBV6-6 and TRBJ1-6; 7 bases fit TRBD1. There are 16 residues in the CDR3. Germline V gene sequence: CDR1 MNHNY, CDR2 SVGAGI (reference sequence). The trim removed 2 bases at V and 7 bases at J, leaving 8 bases unmatched. Here the CDR3 reads CASSYVPPGQNSPLHF. CDR3 coding DNA: TGTGCCAGCAGTTACGTCCCTCCGGGACAGAATTCACCCCTCCACTTT.

The chain recombines TRBV5-1 with TRBJ2-7; 11 bases match TRBD2. The V segment lost 4 bases and the J segment 3 bases; nucleotides outside the gene matches: 6. Germline loops: CDR1 SGHRS, CDR2 YFSETQ. The CDR3 contains 15 residues. The CDR3 spells CASSLGTSGLYEQYF. The CDR3 nucleotides are TGCGCCAGCAGCCTCGGGACTAGCGGCCTCTACGAGCAGTACTTC.

The chain uses TRBV11-2 and TRBJ2-2, with 11 bases aligning to TRBD1. The ends lost 5 bases at V and 7 bases at J; junction bases unmatched: 12. CDR1 is SGHAT and CDR2 is FQNNGV in the germline V gene. The CDR3 sequence is 17 residues long. The CDR3 loop reads CASSVDPGQGEYGELFF. The DNA of the CDR3 is TGTGCCAGCAGCGTCGATCCGGGACAGGGGGAATACGGGGAGCTGTTTTTT.

In its sample, this clone was seen a few times. The chain combines TRBV3-1 (or the pseudogene TRBV3-2) with TRBJ2-2; D remains ambiguous. This CDR3 is built from 14 residues. In germline, CDR1 is LGHDT, CDR2 YNNKEL (reference sequence). The germline V and J ends were trimmed by 5 bases and 5 bases, with 12 bases remaining between them. This chain's CDR3 is CASSDIVWTGELFF. Here the CDR3 DNA reads TGTGCCAGCAGCGACATCGTTTGGACCGGGGAGCTGTTTTTT.

This chain uses TRBV5-6 with TRBJ2-1; D might be TRBD2 (6 bases). The CDR3 contains 14 residues. Germline assignment: CDR1 SGHDT and CDR2 YYEEEE. Trimming took off 3 bases at V and 8 bases at J, with 15 bases between the two ends. The CDR3 sequence: CASSSQLAGHEQFF. For the CDR3, the DNA is TGTGCCAGCAGCTCACAACTAGCTGGCCATGAGCAGTTCTTC.

The chain couples TRBV11-2 to TRBJ2-2; 9 bases agree with TRBD1. The CDR3 is 16 amino acids. Losses at the gene ends were 3 bases for V and 5 bases for J; bases not matched to a gene: 7. Per germline, CDR1 SGHAT and CDR2 FQNNGV. CDR3 sequence reads: CASSLRGTGSTGELFF. The CDR3 DNA is TGTGCCAGCAGCTTGAGGGGGACAGGGAGTACCGGGGAGCTGTTTTTT.

This rearrangement joins TRBV5-8 to TRBJ1-2, with 7 bases fitting TRBD1. This CDR3 is built from 14 residues. Trimming took 1 base from V and 5 from J; bases not matched to a gene: 5. Germline-derived CDR1 and CDR2 are SGHTS and YDEGEE. The CDR3 bases are TGTGCCAGCAGCTTGACTACAGGGGATTATGGCTACACCTTC. Protein product: CASSLTTGDYGYTF.

This rearrangement joins TRBV7-2 to TRBJ2-2; 9 nucleotides line up with TRBD2. Germline V gives CDR1 SGHTA, CDR2 FQGNSA. J was trimmed by 0 bases and V by 4 bases; bases with no gene match: 9. CDR3 length: 18 amino acids. The CDR3 loop reads CASSSVGWTSANTGELFF. In nucleotides, the CDR3 is TGTGCCAGCAGCTCCGTTGGGTGGACTAGCGCGAACACCGGGGAGCTGTTTTTT.